Listed below are T cell receptor beta chains from one sample, sequenced in a study of cytomegalovirus exposure and HLA in healthy donors. Data came from immunoSEQ multiplex PCR; TCRdb stores just in-frame clones and leaves some out. The table shows about 120,000 clones, with around 81% occurring only once. Input material: PBMCs. The receptors derive from a middle-aged woman in good health and CMV-seronegative. Both conserved end residues are part of each CDR3. A D gene is named only where the DNA matches it firmly. Some rows mark clone size as missing; the rest say once, few, many or name a class of expanded clone.

J gene: TRBJ2-1; D gene: TRBD1; V gene: TRBV4-1; clone size: -; CDR3 protein: CASSPGDRVRDEQFF; CDR3 DNA: TGCGCCAGCAGCCCGGGGGACAGGGTTCGTGATGAGCAGTTCTTC
J gene: TRBJ2-2; D gene: -; V gene: TRBV10-2; clone size: -; CDR3 protein: CASSGLKGDTGELFF; CDR3 DNA: TGCGCCAGCAGCGGTTTAAAGGGGGACACCGGGGAGCTGTTTTTT
J gene: TRBJ2-1; D gene: -; V gene: TRBV7-2; clone size: -; CDR3 protein: CASSSPPLGYNEQFF; CDR3 DNA: TGTGCCAGCAGCTCCCCACCCCTAGGATACAATGAGCAGTTCTTC
J gene: TRBJ2-1; D gene: TRBD1; V gene: TRBV12-5; clone size: -; CDR3 protein: CASGSGQGAYNEQFF; CDR3 DNA: TGTGCTAGTGGCTCAGGACAGGGGGCATACAATGAGCAGTTCTTC
J gene: TRBJ2-1; D gene: TRBD2; V gene: TRBV10-1; clone size: -; CDR3 protein: CASSPGLAGYNEQFF; CDR3 DNA: TGCGCCAGCAGCCCGGGACTAGCGGGATACAATGAGCAGTTCTTC
J gene: TRBJ1-2; D gene: -; V gene: TRBV18; clone size: -; CDR3 protein: CASSPVAQGNYGYTF; CDR3 DNA: TGTGCCAGCTCACCAGTAGCGCAGGGGAACTATGGCTACACCTTC
J gene: TRBJ2-1; D gene: TRBD2; V gene: TRBV27; clone size: -; CDR3 protein: CASSLWGGSDNEQFF; CDR3 DNA: TGTGCCAGCAGTTTATGGGGGGGGAGTGACAATGAGCAGTTCTTC
J gene: TRBJ2-5; D gene: TRBD2; V gene: TRBV27; clone size: -; CDR3 protein: CASRGILAGGPQETQYF; CDR3 DNA: TGTGCCAGCAGGGGGATACTAGCGGGAGGGCCACAAGAGACCCAGTACTTC
J gene: TRBJ2-3; D gene: -; V gene: TRBV18; clone size: -; CDR3 protein: CASSPQAGTQYF; CDR3 DNA: TGTGCCAGCTCACCCCAGGCAGGGACGCAGTATTTT
J gene: TRBJ2-1; D gene: -; V gene: TRBV2; clone size: -; CDR3 protein: CASKGEHYNEQFF; CDR3 DNA: TGTGCCAGCAAGGGGGAACACTACAATGAGCAGTTCTTC
J gene: TRBJ1-1; D gene: TRBD1; V gene: TRBV27; clone size: -; CDR3 protein: CASSYDRGNTEAFF; CDR3 DNA: TGTGCCAGCAGTTACGACAGGGGGAACACTGAAGCTTTCTTT
J gene: TRBJ2-7; D gene: TRBD2; V gene: TRBV19; clone size: once; CDR3 protein: CASSTTGTSLEQYF; CDR3 DNA: TGTGCCAGTAGTACCACCGGGACTAGCCTCGAGCAGTACTTC
J gene: TRBJ2-1; D gene: -; V gene: TRBV5-1; clone size: -; CDR3 protein: CASQLATVSGNEQFF; CDR3 DNA: TGCGCCAGTCAGCTCGCCACGGTTTCGGGCAATGAGCAGTTCTTC
J gene: TRBJ1-1; D gene: TRBD1; V gene: TRBV19; clone size: -; CDR3 protein: CASGRDRPFEAFF; CDR3 DNA: TGTGCCAGTGGCCGGGACAGGCCATTTGAAGCTTTCTTT
J gene: TRBJ1-3; D gene: TRBD1; V gene: TRBV30; clone size: -; CDR3 protein: CGGQSGNTIYF; CDR3 DNA: TGTGGGGGACAGAGTGGAAACACCATATATTTT
J gene: TRBJ1-5; D gene: -; V gene: TRBV2; clone size: -; CDR3 protein: CASSGGLYSNQPQHF; CDR3 DNA: TGTGCCAGCAGTGGGGGCCTTTATAGCAATCAGCCCCAGCATTTT
J gene: TRBJ2-1; D gene: -; V gene: TRBV11-3; clone size: -; CDR3 protein: CASSLAQDNEQFF; CDR3 DNA: TGTGCCAGCAGCTTAGCACAGGACAATGAGCAGTTCTTC
J gene: TRBJ2-7; D gene: TRBD2; V gene: TRBV11-2; clone size: -; CDR3 protein: CASSLGAGGFYEQYF; CDR3 DNA: TGTGCCAGCAGCTTAGGAGCGGGAGGGTTCTACGAGCAGTACTTC
J gene: TRBJ2-5; D gene: -; V gene: TRBV11-2; clone size: once; CDR3 protein: CASSLGRDSRTQYF; CDR3 DNA: TGTGCCAGCAGCTTAGGGCGGGACTCTCGGACCCAGTACTTC
J gene: TRBJ1-2; D gene: -; V gene: TRBV7-9; clone size: few; CDR3 protein: CASSLSQAPLYGYTF; CDR3 DNA: TGTGCCAGCAGCTTATCCCAAGCCCCCCTCTATGGCTACACCTTC
J gene: TRBJ2-7; D gene: -; V gene: TRBV30; clone size: -; CDR3 protein: CAWSRVYEQYF; CDR3 DNA: TGTGCCTGGAGCAGGGTCTACGAGCAGTACTTC
J gene: TRBJ2-2; D gene: TRBD1; V gene: TRBV13; clone size: -; CDR3 protein: CASSPDRGRLLSREGLDTGELFF; CDR3 DNA: TGTGCCAGCAGCCCGGACAGGGGGCGCTTACTTTCGCGGGAGGGCCTCGACACCGGGGAGCTGTTTTTT
J gene: TRBJ2-5; D gene: TRBD1; V gene: TRBV29-1; clone size: -; CDR3 protein: CSETGGKETQYF; CDR3 DNA: TGCAGCGAAACAGGGGGCAAAGAGACCCAGTACTTC
J gene: TRBJ2-2; D gene: -; V gene: TRBV18; clone size: -; CDR3 protein: CASSPDRRNTGELFF; CDR3 DNA: TGTGCCAGCTCACCAGACAGGCGGAACACCGGGGAGCTGTTTTTT
J gene: TRBJ2-1; D gene: -; V gene: TRBV7-9; clone size: -; CDR3 protein: CASSLANSYNEQFF; CDR3 DNA: TGTGCCAGCAGCTTAGCCAACTCCTACAATGAGCAGTTCTTC
J gene: TRBJ1-1; D gene: -; V gene: TRBV5-8; clone size: -; CDR3 protein: CASSLSVNTEAFF; CDR3 DNA: TGTGCCAGCAGCTTGTCCGTGAACACTGAAGCTTTCTTT
J gene: TRBJ1-2; D gene: -; V gene: TRBV19; clone size: -; CDR3 protein: CASSIPPGRPDYGYTF; CDR3 DNA: TGTGCCAGTAGTATACCCCCGGGTCGTCCCGACTATGGCTACACCTTC
J gene: TRBJ2-3; D gene: -; V gene: TRBV9; clone size: -; CDR3 protein: CASSGLDGTDTQYF; CDR3 DNA: TGTGCCAGCAGCGGCCTAGACGGCACAGATACGCAGTATTTT
J gene: TRBJ1-1; D gene: TRBD1; V gene: TRBV7-2; clone size: -; CDR3 protein: CASGVQGRNTEAFF; CDR3 DNA: TGTGCCAGCGGAGTACAGGGGAGAAACACTGAAGCTTTCTTT
J gene: TRBJ2-7; D gene: TRBD1; V gene: TRBV19; clone size: -; CDR3 protein: CASSPGGSYYEQYF; CDR3 DNA: TGTGCCAGTAGTCCAGGGGGCTCTTACTACGAGCAGTACTTC
J gene: TRBJ2-7; D gene: -; V gene: TRBV30; clone size: -; CDR3 protein: CAWGSSYEQYF; CDR3 DNA: TGTGCCTGGGGCAGCTCCTACGAGCAGTACTTC
J gene: TRBJ1-3; D gene: -; V gene: TRBV6-1; clone size: few; CDR3 protein: CASSEAPGGNTIYF; CDR3 DNA: TGTGCCAGCAGTGAAGCGCCAGGGGGAAACACCATATATTTT
J gene: TRBJ2-1; D gene: -; V gene: TRBV5-6; clone size: -; CDR3 protein: CASSSGFGEQFF; CDR3 DNA: TGTGCCAGCAGCTCAGGGTTTGGCGAGCAGTTCTTC
J gene: TRBJ1-2; D gene: TRBD1; V gene: TRBV10-1; clone size: few; CDR3 protein: CASSETGTGDHGYTF; CDR3 DNA: TGCGCCAGCAGTGAGACTGGGACAGGGGATCATGGCTACACCTTC
J gene: TRBJ2-3; D gene: TRBD2; V gene: TRBV11-2; clone size: -; CDR3 protein: CASSQGLAGTPYSTDTQYF; CDR3 DNA: TGTGCCAGCAGTCAGGGACTAGCGGGAACACCCTATAGCACAGATACGCAGTATTTT
J gene: TRBJ1-2; D gene: -; V gene: TRBV5-1; clone size: -; CDR3 protein: CASSLVAGAKGYTF; CDR3 DNA: TGCGCCAGCAGCTTGGTAGCGGGGGCGAAGGGCTACACCTTC
J gene: TRBJ2-5; D gene: TRBD1; V gene: TRBV27; clone size: once; CDR3 protein: CASSPVTGETQYF; CDR3 DNA: TGTGCCAGCAGCCCGGTGACAGGGGAGACCCAGTACTTC
J gene: TRBJ2-1; D gene: TRBD2; V gene: TRBV7-3; clone size: -; CDR3 protein: CASSLTIAPSGDNEQFF; CDR3 DNA: TGTGCCAGCAGCTTAACAATTGCTCCTAGCGGGGACAATGAGCAGTTCTTC
J gene: TRBJ2-7; D gene: TRBD2; V gene: TRBV29-1; clone size: -; CDR3 protein: CSVAGLAGGRRDEQYF; CDR3 DNA: TGCAGCGTCGCGGGACTAGCGGGAGGACGTCGGGACGAGCAGTACTTC
J gene: TRBJ2-7; D gene: TRBD1; V gene: TRBV15; clone size: -; CDR3 protein: CATSRDRGYEQYF; CDR3 DNA: TGTGCCACCAGCAGGGACAGGGGTTACGAGCAGTACTTC